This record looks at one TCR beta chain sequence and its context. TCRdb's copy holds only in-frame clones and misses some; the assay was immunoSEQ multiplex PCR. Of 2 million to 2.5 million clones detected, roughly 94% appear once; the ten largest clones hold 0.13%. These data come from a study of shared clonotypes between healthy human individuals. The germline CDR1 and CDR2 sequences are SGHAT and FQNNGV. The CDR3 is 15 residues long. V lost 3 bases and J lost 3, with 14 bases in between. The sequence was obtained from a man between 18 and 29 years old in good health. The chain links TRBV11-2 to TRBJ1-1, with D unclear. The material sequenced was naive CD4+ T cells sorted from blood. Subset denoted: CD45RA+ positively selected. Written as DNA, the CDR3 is TGTGCCAGCAGCTTTCGGACGGAAGGGTACACTGAAGCTTTCTTT. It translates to CASSFRTEGYTEAFF.